The T cell receptor beta chain under discussion was sequenced for a study of T cells after somatic rescue of genetic block. Here immunoSEQ multiplex PCR was the method, and the copy in TCRdb shows in-frame clones only, minus some. The data show 55,000 or so clones, with approximately 96% seen just once and approximately 0.07% held by the top ten. The CDR3 is made up of 13 amino acids. CDR1 and CDR2 (germline): KGHSH, LQKENI. With 1 base removed from V and 4 bases from J, the gap between germline ends came to 8 bases. J is TRBJ2-7 and V is TRBV18; D call uncertain. This receptor was identified in a child younger than two. Specimen: peripheral blood mononuclear cells (PBMCs). The CDR3, as DNA: TGTGCCAGCTCACCACTAAAGGCGTACGAGCAGTACTTC. This sequence encodes CASSPLKAYEQYF.